The present T cell receptor beta chain was sequenced within a study of CD8+ T cells in alopecia areata. As for the study in general: Disease severity was quantified as SALT score of affected scalp area.

Trimming left V 4 bases short and J 3 bases short, with 12 bases between. The CDR3 extends over 13 amino acids. Germline V lookup: CDR1 GTSNPN, CDR2 SVGIG (reference sequence). RNA, once extracted, was reverse transcribed into cDNA for use as the sequencing template. Sequenced by immunoSEQ multiplex PCR; TCRdb stores in-frame clones only, minus some. The sample has 150,000 or so clones, approximately 59% seen once; the top ten hold about a sixth. The sample's treatment: oral pan-JAK inhibitor, 5-10 mg twice daily. Collected material from alopecia areata patients comprised lesional scalp punch biopsies and peripheral blood.

Sequencing used CD4+ T cells sorted from blood, obtained at roughly week 55, from a patient treated with tofacitinib. The TCR sequence derives from a human donor with alopecia areata. The V and J genes are TRBV30 and TRBJ1-2; D uncertain. The CDR3 DNA is TGTGCCTGGACCTCACAGCCTCACTATGGCTACACCTTC. Protein: CAWTSQPHYGYTF.